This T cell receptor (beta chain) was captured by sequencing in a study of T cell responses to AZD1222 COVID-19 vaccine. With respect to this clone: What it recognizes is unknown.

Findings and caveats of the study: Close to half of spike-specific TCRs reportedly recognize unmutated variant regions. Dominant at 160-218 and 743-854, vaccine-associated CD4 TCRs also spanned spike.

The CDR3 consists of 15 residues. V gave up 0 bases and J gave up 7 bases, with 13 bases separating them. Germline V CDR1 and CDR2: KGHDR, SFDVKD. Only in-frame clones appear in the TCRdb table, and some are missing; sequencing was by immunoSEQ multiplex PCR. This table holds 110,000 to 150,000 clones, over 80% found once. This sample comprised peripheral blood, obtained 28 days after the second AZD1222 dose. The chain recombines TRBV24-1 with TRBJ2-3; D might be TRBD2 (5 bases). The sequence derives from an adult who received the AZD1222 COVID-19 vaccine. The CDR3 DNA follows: TGTGCCACCAGTGATTTGTCTCGGACCGGGAATACGCAGTATTTT. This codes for CATSDLSRTGNTQYF.